The 4 T cell receptor beta chains below were found in one sample sequenced in a study of regulatory T cells in long-lasting Graves disease. To make TCR beta libraries, researchers used iRepertoire HTBI primers and Arm-PCR of CDR3 regions. TCRdb reanalysed the multiplex PCR reads using MiXCR and keeps one entry per CDR3 protein. Among roughly 430,000 distinct CDR3 sequences, approximately 16% were seen once, and the ten largest hold over 8.5%. Time point: newly diagnosed GD, antithyroid drugs for less than 3 months. Making the TCR library involved RNA that had been extracted from PBMCs. The same data also contributed to another study, on T cells in Graves' hyperthyroidism and ophthalmopathy.

This specimen was peripheral blood mononuclear cells (PBMCs), taken at new diagnosis, from a patient treated with antithyroid drugs. These receptors originate from a woman aged 25 to 39 with Graves disease.

This clonotype was seen many times. The V and J genes are TRBV11-2 and TRBJ2-5, with 7 bases matching TRBD1. Looked up from germline, CDR1 is SGHAT and CDR2 is FQNNGV. The CDR3 contains 13 residues. J gave up 1 base and V 6 bases, and 2 bases lay outside the gene matches. CDR3 bases: TGTGCCAGCAGTCGGACAGGCCAAGAGACCCAGTACTTC. This translates into CASSRTGQETQYF.

V gene TRBV6-1 combines with J gene TRBJ1-1; 7 bases match TRBD1. Losses at the gene ends were 6 bases for V and 0 bases for J; bases not matched to a gene: 7. Germline V gives CDR1 MNHNS, CDR2 SASEGT. CDR3 length equals 15 residues. DNA for the CDR3: TGTGCCAGCAGAATCCTCGACAGGGTGAACACTGAAGCTTTCTTT. Encoded protein: CASRILDRVNTEAFF.

This clonotype has at least ten counts. A junction boundary mismatches the germline segment, possibly from a read error. The V and J genes are TRBV7-9 and TRBJ2-7, with 8 bases that match TRBD2. Germline-derived CDR1 and CDR2 are SEHNR and FQNEAQ (reference sequence). CDR3 length: 15 amino acids. CDR3 sequence reads: CASSIAGRSAYEQYF. CDR3 bases: TGTGCCAGCAGCATAGCGGGGCGCTCCGCCTACGAGCAGTACTTC.

This clonotype was observed at least ten times. V usage is TRBV6-1 and J usage is TRBJ1-5; no clear D. Deletions cut 7 bases from V and 4 bases from J, with 11 bases between. The CDR3 runs to 13 residues. Germline CDR1 reads MNHNS; CDR2 reads SASEGT. The CDR3 reads CASKGTENQPQHF. CDR3 DNA sequence: TGTGCCAGCAAAGGTACGGAAAATCAGCCCCAGCATTTT.